Below, one TCR beta chain is given with its context. The antigen is undetermined. This sample stems from a study of graft-versus-host responses after intestinal transplantation. Study in general: All recipients were given anti-thymocyte globulin induction, and tacrolimus and steroids were then administered for roughly three years. Study-level findings and limits: Ileal or blood samples showed some GvH clones first, and such clones were also found in recipient marrow. Allografts of one patient group, those with graft-donor T cell macrochimerism, had high graft-versus-host to host-versus-graft clonal ratios.

Produced via immunoSEQ multiplex PCR; TCRdb's table is partial and in-frame only. The repertoire holds under 75,000 clones, 90% seen once, with about 4% in the top ten. Germline CDR1 reads SNHLY; CDR2 reads FYNNEI. The CDR3 is 13 amino acids. V gave up 5 bases and J gave up 6 bases; unmatched junction bases: 5. This specimen was unstimulated CD8+ T cells sorted from spleen or lymph node cells, taken before transplant. This receptor was identified in a human donor who was the organ donor for an intestinal transplant. J is TRBJ2-7 and V is TRBV2; TRBD1 matches 9 bases. In DNA form, the CDR3 reads TGTGCCAGCAGTAACAGGGGGCTCGGCGAGCAGTACGTC. Amino acids: CASSNRGLGEQYV.